A selection of T cell receptor beta chains follows, all from one sample in a study of cytomegalovirus exposure and HLA in healthy donors. Produced via immunoSEQ multiplex PCR; TCRdb's table is partial and in-frame only. In the table there are approximately 120,000 clones, around three quarters of which are singletons. The sample was PBMCs. The source of these receptors is a man aged 40-49 years in good health and CMV-seronegative. Each CDR3 is given with its conserved first and last residue. D genes are given only for firm matches. Clone sizes are given selectively: once, few, many, or a class where the clone is expanded.

V gene	clone size	J gene	D gene	CDR3 protein	CDR3 DNA
TRBV5-1	.	TRBJ2-3	.	CASSLGNQDTQYF	TGCGCCAGCAGCTTGGGCAACCAGGATACGCAGTATTTT
TRBV7-9	.	TRBJ1-1	.	CSSSLAGGTEAFF	TGTTCCAGCAGCTTAGCGGGGGGTACTGAAGCTTTCTTT
TRBV6-5	.	TRBJ2-3	TRBD1	CASSLGTGEDTQYF	TGTGCCAGCAGTTTGGGGACAGGGGAAGATACGCAGTATTTT
TRBV7-9	.	TRBJ1-5	TRBD1	CASSLGTGYQPQHF	TGTGCCAGCAGCTTAGGGACAGGGTATCAGCCCCAGCATTTT
TRBV6-1	few	TRBJ2-7	.	CASSEGQTYEQYF	TGTGCCAGCAGTGAGGGGCAGACCTACGAGCAGTACTTC
TRBV13	.	TRBJ2-7	TRBD2	CASSFLAGDLSYEQYF	TGTGCCAGCAGCTTTTTAGCGGGGGACCTCTCCTACGAGCAGTACTTC
TRBV2	once	TRBJ1-5	.	CASEARETSNQPQHF	TGTGCCAGCGAAGCCCGGGAAACTAGCAATCAGCCCCAGCATTTT
TRBV9	.	TRBJ2-3	.	CASGRTSTDTQYF	TGTGCCAGCGGGAGGACTAGCACAGATACGCAGTATTTT
TRBV27	.	TRBJ2-1	.	CASSLPQGEAYNEQFF	TGTGCCAGCAGCCTCCCACAGGGTGAGGCCTACAATGAGCAGTTCTTC
TRBV5-1	.	TRBJ1-1	TRBD1	CASSPRQGAGTEAFF	TGCGCCAGCAGCCCACGACAGGGGGCCGGCACTGAAGCTTTCTTT
TRBV18	.	TRBJ1-2	TRBD1	CASPPDGTALEGYTF	TGTGCCAGCCCACCGGACGGGACAGCCTTGGAAGGCTACACCTTC
TRBV7-9	.	TRBJ2-3	TRBD2	CASSPGREDTQYF	TGTGCCAGCAGCCCGGGGAGGGAAGATACGCAGTATTTT
TRBV7-8	.	TRBJ2-3	.	CASSLQEGYTDTQYF	TGTGCCAGCAGCCTCCAGGAGGGATACACAGATACGCAGTATTTT
TRBV7-2	.	TRBJ2-2	.	CASSQYGGNLNTGELFF	TGTGCCAGCAGCCAATATGGGGGGAACTTGAACACCGGGGAGCTGTTTTTT
TRBV29-1	.	TRBJ1-2	.	CSVESPTGTRGYTF	TGCAGCGTTGAATCACCTACAGGGACGAGAGGCTACACCTTC
TRBV30	.	TRBJ2-2	TRBD1	CAWTTGEVAGELFF	TGTGCCTGGACAACAGGGGAAGTCGCCGGGGAGCTGTTTTTT
TRBV15	few	TRBJ2-7	TRBD2	CATSRLYAGGPGEQYF	TGTGCCACCAGCAGACTCTATGCGGGGGGGCCGGGCGAGCAGTACTTC
TRBV5-1	.	TRBJ1-2	TRBD1	CASSEEMGQSYGYTF	TGCGCCAGCAGCGAGGAGATGGGACAGAGCTATGGCTACACCTTC
TRBV7-8	.	TRBJ2-7	TRBD1	CASSLSDRNYEQYF	TGTGCCAGCAGCTTATCGGACAGGAACTACGAGCAGTACTTC
TRBV18	.	TRBJ1-2	.	CASSPTTVSNYGYTF	TGTGCCAGCTCACCCACCACAGTTTCCAACTATGGCTACACCTTC
TRBV6-5	.	TRBJ1-1	TRBD1	CASTRQGNTEAFF	TGTGCCAGCACCAGACAGGGGAACACTGAAGCTTTCTTT
TRBV28	.	TRBJ2-7	TRBD2	CASSPGGGYEQYF	TGTGCCAGCAGTCCCGGGGGGGGCTACGAGCAGTACTTC
TRBV11-2	.	TRBJ1-1	TRBD1	CASSLRGRWTEAFF	TGTGCCAGCAGCTTAAGGGGGCGCTGGACTGAAGCTTTCTTT
TRBV19	.	TRBJ1-1	.	CASLPRTGTEAFF	TGTGCCAGCCTACCTAGAACAGGGACTGAAGCTTTCTTT
TRBV6-6	.	TRBJ1-2	.	CASSYDARLYGYTF	TGTGCCAGCAGTTACGACGCCAGGTTATATGGCTACACCTTC
TRBV2	.	TRBJ1-1	.	CASRAGYRDTEAFF	TGTGCCAGCAGGGCAGGGTACCGGGACACTGAAGCTTTCTTT
TRBV30	.	TRBJ1-5	TRBD1	CAWNFGRGSNQPQHF	TGTGCCTGGAACTTCGGCAGGGGGAGCAATCAGCCCCAGCATTTT
TRBV9	.	TRBJ1-1	TRBD1	CASSPLAGTGSEAFF	TGTGCCAGCAGCCCATTAGCCGGGACAGGGTCTGAAGCTTTCTTT
TRBV23-1	.	TRBJ2-1	TRBD1	CARSPGQGGTSSYNEQFF	TGCGCCAGATCCCCGGGACAGGGGGGAACAAGCTCCTACAATGAGCAGTTCTTC
TRBV13	.	TRBJ2-5	.	CASSLGRGWETQYF	TGTGCCAGCAGCTTAGGCCGGGGGTGGGAGACCCAGTACTTC
TRBV5-1	.	TRBJ1-3	.	CASSLVAANSGNTIYF	TGCGCCAGCAGCTTGGTGGCGGCCAACTCTGGAAACACCATATATTTT
TRBV7-8	.	TRBJ2-7	.	CASSLVALKSREQYF	TGTGCCAGCAGCTTAGTTGCCCTCAAGTCTCGGGAGCAGTACTTC
TRBV30	.	TRBJ1-5	.	CAWTTGFDQPQHF	TGTGCCTGGACCACAGGGTTTGATCAGCCCCAGCATTTT
TRBV2	.	TRBJ2-1	TRBD1	CASRVDRVDDEQFF	TGTGCCAGCAGGGTGGACAGGGTTGATGATGAGCAGTTCTTC
TRBV4-3	few	TRBJ2-5	TRBD1	CASSQDRSGTGKIQTQYF	TGCGCCAGCAGCCAAGACAGAAGTGGGACAGGGAAAATCCAGACCCAGTACTTC
TRBV25-1	few	TRBJ1-1	.	CASTEAGTEAFF	TGTGCCAGCACCGAGGCGGGCACTGAAGCTTTCTTT
TRBV7-2	.	TRBJ1-1	.	CASSPRGGNTEAFF	TGTGCCAGCAGCCCCCGAGGCGGGAACACTGAAGCTTTCTTT
TRBV7-9	.	TRBJ2-5	.	CASSLGSVQETQYF	TGTGCCAGCAGCTTAGGGTCAGTTCAAGAGACCCAGTACTTC
TRBV11-2	.	TRBJ1-2	TRBD1	CASSLRTGAHYGYTF	TGTGCCAGCAGCCTACGGACAGGGGCGCACTATGGCTACACCTTC